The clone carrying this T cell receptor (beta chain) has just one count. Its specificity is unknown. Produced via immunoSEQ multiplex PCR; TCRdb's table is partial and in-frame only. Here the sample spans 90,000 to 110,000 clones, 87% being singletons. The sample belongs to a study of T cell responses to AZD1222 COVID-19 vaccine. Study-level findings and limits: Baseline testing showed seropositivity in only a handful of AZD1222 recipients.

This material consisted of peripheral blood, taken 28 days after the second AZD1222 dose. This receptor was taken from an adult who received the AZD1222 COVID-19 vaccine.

The CDR3, as DNA: TGTGCCAGCTCACCAGGCCATGGCTCTGGAAACACCATATATTTT. Translated: CASSPGHGSGNTIYF. The chain links TRBV18 to TRBJ1-3; the D is unclear. This CDR3 region has 15 residues. Trimming took off 2 bases at V and 0 bases at J, with 8 bases between the two ends. Germline V lookup: CDR1 KGHSH, CDR2 LQKENI. The full variable domain, with the rest looked up from reference TRBV18 and TRBJ1-3, is NAGVMQNPRHLVRRRGQEARLRCSPMKGHSHVYWYRQLPEEGLKFMVYLQKENIIDESGMPKERFSAEFPKEGPSILRIQQVVRGDSAAYFCASSPGHGSGNTIYFGEGSWLTVV.